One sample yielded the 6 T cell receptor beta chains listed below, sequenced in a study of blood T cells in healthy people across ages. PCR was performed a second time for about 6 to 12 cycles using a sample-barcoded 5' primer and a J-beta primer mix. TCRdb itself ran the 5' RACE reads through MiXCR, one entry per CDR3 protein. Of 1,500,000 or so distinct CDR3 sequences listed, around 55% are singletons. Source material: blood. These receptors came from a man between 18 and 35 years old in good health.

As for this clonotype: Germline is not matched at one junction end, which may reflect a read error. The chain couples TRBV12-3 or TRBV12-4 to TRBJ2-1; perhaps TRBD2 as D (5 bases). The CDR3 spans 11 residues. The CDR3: CASGRGNVQFF. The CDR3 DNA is TGTGCCAGCGGAAGAGGGAATGTGCAGTTCTTC.

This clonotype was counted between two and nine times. The CDR3 spells CASSLPGASGRASTDTQYF. As DNA, the CDR3 is TGTGCCAGCAGCTTACCAGGGGCTAGCGGGAGGGCCAGCACAGATACGCAGTATTTT. The rearrangement links TRBV7-2 to TRBJ2-3; 12 bases map to TRBD2. V was pared by 2 bases and J by 0 bases, with 9 bases of the junction left unmatched. Germline V gene lookup returns CDR1 SGHTA and CDR2 FQGNSA. The CDR3 contains 19 residues. Variable domain in full (rest from reference TRBV7-2 and TRBJ2-3): GAGVSQSPSNKVTEKGKDVELRCDPISGHTALYWYRQSLGQGLEFLIYFQGNSAPDKSGLPSDRFSAERTGGSVSTLTIQRTQQEDSAVYLCASSLPGASGRASTDTQYFGPGTRLTVL.

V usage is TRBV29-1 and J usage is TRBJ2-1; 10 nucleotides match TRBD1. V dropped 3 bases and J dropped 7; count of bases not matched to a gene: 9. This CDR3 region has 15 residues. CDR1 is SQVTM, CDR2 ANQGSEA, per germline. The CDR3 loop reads CSVDRGQGGKNEQFF. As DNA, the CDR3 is TGCAGCGTTGATAGAGGACAGGGGGGGAAGAATGAGCAGTTCTTC.

CDR3 sequence reads: CASSYGPPRVTEAFF. In DNA form, the CDR3 reads TGTGCCAGCAGTTATGGGCCACCGCGGGTCACTGAAGCTTTCTTT. V gene TRBV6-6 combines with J gene TRBJ1-1; D unclear. The length of the CDR3 is 15 residues. V was pared by 3 bases and J by 4 bases, with 15 bases between. In germline, CDR1 is MNHNY, CDR2 SVGAGI (reference sequence).

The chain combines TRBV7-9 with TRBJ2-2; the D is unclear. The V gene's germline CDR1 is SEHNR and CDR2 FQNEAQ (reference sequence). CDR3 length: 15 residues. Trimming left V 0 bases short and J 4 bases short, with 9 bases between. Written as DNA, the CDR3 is TGTGCCAGCAGCTTAGCTAAGATCGTCACCGGGGAGCTGTTTTTT. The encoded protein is CASSLAKIVTGELFF.

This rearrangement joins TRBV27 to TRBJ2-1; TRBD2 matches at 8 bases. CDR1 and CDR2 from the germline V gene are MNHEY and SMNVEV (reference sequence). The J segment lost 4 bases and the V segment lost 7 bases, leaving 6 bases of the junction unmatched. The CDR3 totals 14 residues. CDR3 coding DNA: TGTGCCAGCAATAGCGGGACAAATTACAATGAGCAGTTCTTC. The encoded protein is CASNSGTNYNEQFF.